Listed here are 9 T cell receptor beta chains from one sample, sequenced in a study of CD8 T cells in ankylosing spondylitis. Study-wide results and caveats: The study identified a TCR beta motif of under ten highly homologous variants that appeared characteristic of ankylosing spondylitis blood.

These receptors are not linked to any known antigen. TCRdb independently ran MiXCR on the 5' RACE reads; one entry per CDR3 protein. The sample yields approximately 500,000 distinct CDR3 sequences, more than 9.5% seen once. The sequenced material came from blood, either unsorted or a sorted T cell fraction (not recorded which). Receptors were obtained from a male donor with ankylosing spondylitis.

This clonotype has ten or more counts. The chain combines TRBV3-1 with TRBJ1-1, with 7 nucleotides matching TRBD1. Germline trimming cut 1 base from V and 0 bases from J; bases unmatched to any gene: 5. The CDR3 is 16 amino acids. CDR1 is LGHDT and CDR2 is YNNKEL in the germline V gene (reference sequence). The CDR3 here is CASSQGTGYMNTEAFF. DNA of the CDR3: TGTGCCAGCAGCCAAGGGACAGGCTACATGAACACTGAAGCTTTCTTT.

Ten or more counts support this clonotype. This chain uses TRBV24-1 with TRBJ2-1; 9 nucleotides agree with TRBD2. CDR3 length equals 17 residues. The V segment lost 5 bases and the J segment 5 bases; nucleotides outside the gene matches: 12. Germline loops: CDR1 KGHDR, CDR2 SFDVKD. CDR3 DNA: TGTGCCACCAGTGTAGGTAGCGGGAGCCCCTCGCACAATGAGCAGTTCTTC. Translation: CATSVGSGSPSHNEQFF.

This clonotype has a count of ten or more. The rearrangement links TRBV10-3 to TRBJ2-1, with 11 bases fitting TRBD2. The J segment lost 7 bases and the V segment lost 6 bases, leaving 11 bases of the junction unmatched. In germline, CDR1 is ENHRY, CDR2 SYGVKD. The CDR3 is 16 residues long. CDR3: CAIRGKGTSGPNEQFF. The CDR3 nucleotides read TGTGCCATCAGGGGGAAAGGGACTAGCGGACCGAATGAGCAGTTCTTC.

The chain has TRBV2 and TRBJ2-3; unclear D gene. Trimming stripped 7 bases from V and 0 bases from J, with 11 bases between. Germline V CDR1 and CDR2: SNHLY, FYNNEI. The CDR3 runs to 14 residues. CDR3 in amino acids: CASNRAASTDTQYF. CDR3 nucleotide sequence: TGTGCCAGCAACAGAGCTGCTAGCACAGATACGCAGTATTTT.

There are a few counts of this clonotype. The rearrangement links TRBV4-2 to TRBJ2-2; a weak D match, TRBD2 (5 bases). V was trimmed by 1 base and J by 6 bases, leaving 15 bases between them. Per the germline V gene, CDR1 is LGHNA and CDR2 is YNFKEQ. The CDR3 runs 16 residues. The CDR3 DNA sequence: TGTGCCAGCAGCCAAGGCCCACTAGTTGGGGCCGGGGAGCTGTTTTTT. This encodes CASSQGPLVGAGELFF.

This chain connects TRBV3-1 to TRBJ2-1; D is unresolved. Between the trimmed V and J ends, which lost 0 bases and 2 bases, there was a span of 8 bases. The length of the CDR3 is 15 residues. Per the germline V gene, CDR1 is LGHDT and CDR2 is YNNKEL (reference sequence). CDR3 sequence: CASSQDRPAYNEQFF. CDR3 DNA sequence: TGTGCCAGCAGCCAAGATAGGCCGGCCTACAATGAGCAGTTCTTC.

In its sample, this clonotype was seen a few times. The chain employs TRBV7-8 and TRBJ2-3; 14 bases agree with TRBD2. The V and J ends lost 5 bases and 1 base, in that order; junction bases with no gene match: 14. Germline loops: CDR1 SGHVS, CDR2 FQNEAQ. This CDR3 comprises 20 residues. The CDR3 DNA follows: TGTGCCAGCAGCCCGGAACCGGGACTAGCGGGAGTGGGCGGCACAGATACGCAGTATTTT. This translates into CASSPEPGLAGVGGTDTQYF.

The CDR3 nucleotides read TGTGCCAGCAGTTTCTCGATTGGGCAGCCCCAGCATTTT. This translates into CASSFSIGQPQHF. The chain uses TRBV27 and TRBJ1-5; unclear D gene. Germline V gives CDR1 MNHEY, CDR2 SMNVEV (reference sequence). CDR3 size: 13 residues. V lost 3 bases and J lost 7, with 10 bases in between.

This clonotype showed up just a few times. The CDR3 region has the DNA TGCAGTGCTACCCCGGGACTAGGGATTCAGACCCAGTACTTC. Protein sequence: CSATPGLGIQTQYF. The genes are TRBV20-1 and TRBJ2-5; the match to TRBD2 covers 8 bases. CDR3 size: 14 residues. The V segment lost 4 bases and the J segment 6 bases; nucleotides outside the gene matches: 10. The germline CDR1 and CDR2 sequences are DFQATT and SNEGSKA (reference sequence).